The 19 T cell receptor beta chains below were found in one sample sequenced in a study of blood T cell repertoires in COVID-19. The data were produced by immunoSEQ multiplex PCR, yet TCRdb's version contains in-frame clones alone and is incomplete. The sample contains 200,000 to 300,000 clones, about four fifths of which appear only once. Material: PBMCs or T cells enriched from blood (not recorded which). These receptors all stem from a woman between 35 and 50 years old who had been exposed to COVID-19.

The V call is TRBV7-2, the J call TRBJ2-3, with 8 nucleotides matching TRBD1. The CDR3 runs 15 residues. The germline CDR1 and CDR2 sequences are SGHTA and FQGNSA. The junction had 4 bases not matched to a gene; V was cut back by 5 bases and J by 0 bases. DNA of the CDR3: TGTGCCAGCAGCCCCGGACAGGGTAGCACAGATACGCAGTATTTT. This gives the protein CASSPGQGSTDTQYF. The whole variable domain, remainder taken from reference TRBV7-2 and TRBJ2-3, is GAGVSQSPSNKVTEKGKDVELRCDPISGHTALYWYRQSLGQGLEFLIYFQGNSAPDKSGLPSDRFSAERTGGSVSTLTIQRTQQEDSAVYLCASSPGQGSTDTQYFGPGTRLTVL.

The V and J genes are TRBV7-2 and TRBJ2-7; maybe TRBD2 (6 bases). V was pared by 1 base and J by 3 bases, with 19 bases between. The CDR3 runs 17 residues. Germline V gene sequence: CDR1 SGHTA, CDR2 FQGNSA. The chain's CDR3 is CASSLVGGDLNLYEQYF. CDR3 DNA: TGTGCCAGCAGCTTAGTGGGTGGGGACTTAAACCTCTACGAGCAGTACTTC. Variable domain in full (rest from reference TRBV7-2 and TRBJ2-7): GAGVSQSPSNKVTEKGKDVELRCDPISGHTALYWYRQSLGQGLEFLIYFQGNSAPDKSGLPSDRFSAERTGGSVSTLTIQRTQQEDSAVYLCASSLVGGDLNLYEQYFGPGTRLTVT.

The rearrangement links TRBV27 to TRBJ1-5, with 10 bases that match TRBD1. The ends lost 4 bases at V and 8 bases at J; junction bases unmatched: 17. CDR3 length equals 18 residues. The V gene's germline CDR1 is MNHEY and CDR2 SMNVEV (reference sequence). The CDR3: CASSSPSLTGGFREPQHF. In nucleotides, the CDR3 is TGTGCCAGCAGTTCACCTTCCCTGACAGGGGGCTTTAGGGAGCCCCAGCATTTT.

V usage is TRBV6-6 and J usage is TRBJ2-3; 8 bases line up with TRBD2. Germline V gene data show CDR1 as MNHNY and CDR2 as SVGAGI (reference sequence). CDR3 length equals 16 residues. Trimming took 5 bases from V and 5 from J; bases not matched to a gene: 12. CDR3 protein: CASSPSGGGRGDTQYF. CDR3 in DNA: TGTGCCAGCAGTCCCTCGGGCGGGGGGCGTGGAGATACGCAGTATTTT.

V is TRBV6-5 and J is TRBJ2-2; D not certain. This CDR3 spans 14 amino acids. Per the germline V gene, CDR1 is MNHEY and CDR2 is SVGAGI. Trimming pared 8 bases from V and 1 base from J, leaving 11 bases between. The chain's CDR3 is CASRSQRNTGELFF. The CDR3 coding sequence is TGTGCCAGCCGGAGCCAGCGGAACACCGGGGAGCTGTTTTTT.

This chain joins TRBV9 and TRBJ2-1; 8 nucleotides align to TRBD2. CDR1 and CDR2 (germline): SGDLS, YYNGEE. This CDR3 is 12 amino acids long. With V trimmed by 7 bases and J by 6 bases, 3 bases remained unmatched. The CDR3 DNA sequence: TGTGCCAGCGGACTAGCTCGCAATGAGCAGTTCTTC. This encodes CASGLARNEQFF.

This chain links TRBV28 with TRBJ1-6, with 10 bases that match TRBD1. Germline trimming cut 8 bases from V and 9 bases from J; bases unmatched to any gene: 7. The germline V gene encodes CDR1 MDHEN and CDR2 SYDVKM. The CDR3 covers 14 residues. The CDR3 sequence is CASVRGTGASPLHF. CDR3 nucleotide sequence: TGTGCCAGCGTTCGAGGGACAGGGGCTTCACCCCTCCACTTT.

The J gene is TRBJ1-4, the V gene TRBV5-6, with TRBD1 identical over 9 bases. V lost 3 bases to trimming and J lost 6 bases; unmatched junction nucleotides: 9. The germline gives CDR1 SGHDT, CDR2 YYEEEE. CDR3 size: 16 residues. In DNA, the CDR3 is TGTGCCAGCAGCTCTGGGTTTGGGGACAGGGATGAAAAACTGTTTTTT. It specifies CASSSGFGDRDEKLFF.

The chain combines TRBV4-1 with TRBJ1-1; 7 nucleotides align to TRBD1. The V and J ends lost 4 bases and 2 bases, in that order; junction bases with no gene match: 7. The germline V gene encodes CDR1 MGHRA and CDR2 YSYEKL. This CDR3 has 15 amino acids. The CDR3 region is CASSRATGVNTEAFF. As DNA, the CDR3 is TGCGCCAGCAGCCGCGCAACAGGGGTAAACACTGAAGCTTTCTTT.

V usage is TRBV19 and J usage is TRBJ2-1; TRBD1 might be the D (5 bases). Trimming stripped 11 bases from V and 5 bases from J, with 10 bases between. CDR1 and CDR2 (germline): LNHDA, SQIVND (reference sequence). CDR3 length: 11 amino acids. The CDR3 sequence: CAVRRDNEQFF. CDR3 nucleotides: TGTGCCGTGCGCAGGGACAATGAGCAGTTCTTC.

This chain connects TRBV2 to TRBJ2-3; weak D call: TRBD1 (6 bases). Trimming pared 6 bases from V and 2 bases from J, leaving 12 bases between. There are 14 residues in the CDR3. The germline CDR1 and CDR2 sequences are SNHLY and FYNNEI. The CDR3 here is CASREQGYTDTQYF. CDR3 in DNA: TGTGCCAGCAGGGAACAGGGCTACACAGATACGCAGTATTTT.

V is TRBV28 and J is TRBJ1-2, with 7 bases lining up with TRBD1. Germline V lookup: CDR1 MDHEN, CDR2 SYDVKM. The CDR3 runs 12 residues. The V gene end was trimmed by 8 bases and the J gene end by 2 bases; junction bases not matched to a gene: 2. This CDR3 reads CASQGVNYGYTF. CDR3 DNA: TGTGCCAGCCAGGGGGTAAACTATGGCTACACCTTC.

This clone was found once. The chain is built from TRBV28 and TRBJ1-2; unclear D gene. Trimming stripped 8 bases from V and 8 bases from J, with 15 bases between. CDR1 MDHEN and CDR2 SYDVKM come from the germline V gene. The CDR3 has 12 amino acids. CDR3 bases: TGTGCCAGCTTAGCGGGGAATGGAGGCTACACCTTC. Its translation is CASLAGNGGYTF.

This clone came up a few times. The genes are TRBV10-3 and TRBJ1-1, with a tentative D call TRBD1 (6 bases). V shed 2 bases and J shed 1 base, with 17 bases lying between them. CDR1 is ENHRY and CDR2 is SYGVKD in the germline V gene. This CDR3 region has 17 residues. CDR3 DNA sequence: TGTGCCATCAGTGAGCCGTACTTTACAGGGTCGAACACTGAAGCTTTCTTT. Amino acids: CAISEPYFTGSNTEAFF.

This clone was seen more than once but under ten times. The chain combines TRBV13 with TRBJ1-1; perhaps TRBD1 as D (5 bases). Germline V lookup: CDR1 PRHDT, CDR2 FYEKMQ (reference sequence). This CDR3 is built from 16 residues. The V and J ends lost 6 bases and 0 bases respectively, with 17 bases between them. Here the CDR3 DNA reads TGTGCCAGCAGTTTCCGAGCCGACAGCCTGAACACTGAAGCTTTCTTT. It is translated as CASSFRADSLNTEAFF. Using reference TRBV13 and TRBJ1-1 for the parts outside the CDR3, the full variable domain is AAGVIQSPRHLIKEKRETATLKCYPIPRHDTVYWYQQGPGQDPQFLISFYEKMQSDKGSIPDRFSAQQFSDYHSELNMSSLELGDSALYFCASSFRADSLNTEAFFGQGTRLTVV.

The chain joins TRBV6-6 to TRBJ1-1; D not resolved. Per the germline V gene, CDR1 is MNHNY and CDR2 is SVGAGI (reference sequence). This CDR3 is built from 13 residues. The V end lost 8 bases, the J end lost 0 bases, and 10 bases lay between the germline ends. The CDR3 here is CASGSQLNTEAFF. As DNA, the CDR3 is TGTGCCAGCGGCTCCCAACTGAACACTGAAGCTTTCTTT.

The chain recombines TRBV6-5 with TRBJ2-7; 7 nucleotides line up with TRBD2. V was clipped by 2 bases and J by 2 bases; unmatched bases: 3. Germline lookup yields CDR1 MNHEY and CDR2 SVGAGI. There are 14 residues in the CDR3. CDR3: CASSYGGRAYEQYF. The CDR3 DNA reads as TGTGCCAGCAGTTACGGGGGGAGGGCCTACGAGCAGTACTTC.

The chain combines TRBV18 with TRBJ2-1; 9 bases map to TRBD2. Per the germline V gene, CDR1 is KGHSH and CDR2 is LQKENI. CDR3 size: 15 residues. Trimming cost V 3 bases and J 4 bases; bases outside gene matches: 4. CDR3 amino acids: CASSPGLAPYNEQFF. As DNA, the CDR3 is TGTGCCAGCTCACCGGGACTAGCCCCTTACAATGAGCAGTTCTTC.

This chain uses TRBV30 with TRBJ1-2; possibly TRBD1 for D (5 bases). The germline gives CDR1 GTSNPN, CDR2 SVGIG (reference sequence). With 5 bases removed from V and 8 bases from J, the gap between germline ends came to 12 bases. The CDR3 is 11 amino acids. The CDR3 loop reads CAWDRHEGYTF. CDR3 sequence (DNA): TGTGCCTGGGACAGACATGAGGGCTACACCTTC.